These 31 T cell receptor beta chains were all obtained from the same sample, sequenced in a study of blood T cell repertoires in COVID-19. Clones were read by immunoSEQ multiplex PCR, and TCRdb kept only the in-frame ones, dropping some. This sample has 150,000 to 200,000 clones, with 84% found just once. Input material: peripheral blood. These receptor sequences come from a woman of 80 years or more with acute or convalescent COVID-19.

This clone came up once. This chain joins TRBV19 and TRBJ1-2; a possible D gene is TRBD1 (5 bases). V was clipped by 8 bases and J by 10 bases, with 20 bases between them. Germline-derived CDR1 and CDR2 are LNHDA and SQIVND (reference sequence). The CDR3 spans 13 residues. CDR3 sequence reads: CASAAYTGGYYTF. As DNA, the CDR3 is TGTGCCAGTGCAGCTTATACCGGGGGTTACTACACCTTC.

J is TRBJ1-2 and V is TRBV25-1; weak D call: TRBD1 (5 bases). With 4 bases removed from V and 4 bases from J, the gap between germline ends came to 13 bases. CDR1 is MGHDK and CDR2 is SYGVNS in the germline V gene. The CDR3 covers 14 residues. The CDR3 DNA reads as TGTGCCAGCAGTGGGGAGGGACGGAGCTATGGCTACACCTTC. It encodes CASSGEGRSYGYTF.

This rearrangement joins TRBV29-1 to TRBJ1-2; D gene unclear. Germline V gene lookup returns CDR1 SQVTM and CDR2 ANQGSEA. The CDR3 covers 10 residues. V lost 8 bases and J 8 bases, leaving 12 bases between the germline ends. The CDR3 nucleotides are TGCAGCCTCCCCTATATGGGCTACACCTTC. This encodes CSLPYMGYTF.

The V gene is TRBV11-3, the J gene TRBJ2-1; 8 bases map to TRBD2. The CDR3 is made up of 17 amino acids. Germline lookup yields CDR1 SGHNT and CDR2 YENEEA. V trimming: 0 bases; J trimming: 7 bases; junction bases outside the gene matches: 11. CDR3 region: CASSLEGPAGGGNEQFF. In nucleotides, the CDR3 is TGTGCCAGCAGCTTAGAAGGGCCTGCGGGAGGAGGGAATGAGCAGTTCTTC. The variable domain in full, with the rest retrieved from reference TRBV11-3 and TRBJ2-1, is EAGVVQSPRYKIIEKKQPVAFWCNPISGHNTLYWYLQNLGQGPELLIRYENEEAVDDSQLPKDRFSAERLKGVDSTLKIQPAELGDSAVYLCASSLEGPAGGGNEQFFGPGTRLTVL.

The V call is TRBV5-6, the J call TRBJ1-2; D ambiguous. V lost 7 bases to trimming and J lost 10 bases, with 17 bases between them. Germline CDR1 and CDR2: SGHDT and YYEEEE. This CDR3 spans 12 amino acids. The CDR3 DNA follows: TGTGCCAGCGGTCGGTTTCAAAACGTCTACACCTTC. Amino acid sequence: CASGRFQNVYTF.

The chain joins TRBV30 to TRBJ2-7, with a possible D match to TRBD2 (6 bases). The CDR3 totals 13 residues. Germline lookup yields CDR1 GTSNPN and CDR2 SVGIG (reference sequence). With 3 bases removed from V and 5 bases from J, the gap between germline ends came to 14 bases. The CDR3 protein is CAWSWEAENEQYF. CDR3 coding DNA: TGTGCCTGGAGCTGGGAGGCCGAAAACGAGCAGTACTTC.

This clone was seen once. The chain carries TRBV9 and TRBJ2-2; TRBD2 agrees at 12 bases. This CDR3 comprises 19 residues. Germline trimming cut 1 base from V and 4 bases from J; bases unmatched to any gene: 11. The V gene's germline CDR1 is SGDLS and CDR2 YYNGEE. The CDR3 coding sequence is TGTGCCAGCAGCGTACGACTAGCGGGAGTAAAGTCGGGCACCGGGGAGCTGTTTTTT. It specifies CASSVRLAGVKSGTGELFF.

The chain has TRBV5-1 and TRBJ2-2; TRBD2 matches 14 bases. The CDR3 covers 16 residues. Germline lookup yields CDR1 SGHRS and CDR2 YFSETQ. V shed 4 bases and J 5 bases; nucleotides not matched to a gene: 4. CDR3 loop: CASSPGTSGGTGELFF. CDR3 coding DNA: TGCGCCAGCAGCCCCGGGACTAGCGGGGGAACCGGGGAGCTGTTTTTT.

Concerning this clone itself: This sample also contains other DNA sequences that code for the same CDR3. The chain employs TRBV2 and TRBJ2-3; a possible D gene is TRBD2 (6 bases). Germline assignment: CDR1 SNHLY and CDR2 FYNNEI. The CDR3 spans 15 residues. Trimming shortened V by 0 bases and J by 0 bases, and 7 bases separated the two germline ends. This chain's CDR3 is CASSEAGTSTDTQYF. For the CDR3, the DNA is TGTGCCAGCAGTGAAGCTGGGACTAGCACAGATACGCAGTATTTT.

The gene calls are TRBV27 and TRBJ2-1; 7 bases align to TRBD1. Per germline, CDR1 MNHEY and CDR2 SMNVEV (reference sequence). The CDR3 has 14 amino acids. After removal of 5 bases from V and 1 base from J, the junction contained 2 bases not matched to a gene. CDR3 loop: CASSRQGSYNEQFF. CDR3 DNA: TGTGCCAGCAGTCGACAGGGTTCCTACAATGAGCAGTTCTTC.

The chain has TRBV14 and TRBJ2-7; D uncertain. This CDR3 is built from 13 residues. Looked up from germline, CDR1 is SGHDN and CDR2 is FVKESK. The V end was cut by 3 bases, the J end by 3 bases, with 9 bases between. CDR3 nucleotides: TGTGCCAGCAGCCATCTATCCGTCTACGAGCAGTACTTC. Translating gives CASSHLSVYEQYF. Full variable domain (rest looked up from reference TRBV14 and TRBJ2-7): EAGVTQFPSHSVIEKGQTVTLRCDPISGHDNLYWYRRVMGKEIKFLLHFVKESKQDESGMPNNRFLAERTGGTYSTLKVQPAELEDSGVYFCASSHLSVYEQYFGPGTRLTVT.

The CDR3 DNA is TGCGCCAGCAGTGATAGGTGGACTAGCGGGATGGACTCCTACAATGAGCAGTTCTTC. Translating gives CASSDRWTSGMDSYNEQFF. This sequence joins TRBV10-1 and TRBJ2-1, with 12 bases fitting TRBD2. Trimming cost V 3 bases and J 0 bases; bases outside gene matches: 9. CDR3 size: 19 residues. CDR1 WNHNN and CDR2 SYGVQD come from the germline V gene (reference sequence).

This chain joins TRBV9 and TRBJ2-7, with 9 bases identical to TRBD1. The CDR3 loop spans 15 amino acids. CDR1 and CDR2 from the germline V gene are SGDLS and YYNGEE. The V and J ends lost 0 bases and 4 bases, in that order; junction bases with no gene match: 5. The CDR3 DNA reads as TGTGCCAGCAGCGTAGGCCCGGGACAGGGATACGAGCAGTACTTC. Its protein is CASSVGPGQGYEQYF.

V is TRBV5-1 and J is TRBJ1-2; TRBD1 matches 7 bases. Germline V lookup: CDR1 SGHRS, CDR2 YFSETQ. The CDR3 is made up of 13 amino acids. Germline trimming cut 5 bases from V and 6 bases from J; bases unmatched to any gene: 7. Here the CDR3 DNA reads TGCGCCAGCAGTCCTGACAGGGCCGATGGCTACACCTTC. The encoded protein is CASSPDRADGYTF.

In DNA form, the CDR3 reads TGTGCCAGCAGCCAAGACAGGGGGCTCTACAATGAGCAGTTCTTC. This sequence encodes CASSQDRGLYNEQFF. The chain is built from TRBV3-1 (or the pseudogene TRBV3-2) and TRBJ2-1; 8 nucleotides match TRBD1. This CDR3 comprises 15 residues. Trimming at V came to 0 bases and at J to 3 bases, leaving 1 base not matched to a gene. Per germline, CDR1 LGHDT and CDR2 YNNKEL (reference sequence).

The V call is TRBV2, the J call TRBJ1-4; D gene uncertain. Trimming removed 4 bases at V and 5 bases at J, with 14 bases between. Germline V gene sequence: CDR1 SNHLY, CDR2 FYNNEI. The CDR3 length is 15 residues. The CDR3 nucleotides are TGTGCCAGCAGTGTTATACGGGAGGGCAATGAAAAACTGTTTTTT. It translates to CASSVIREGNEKLFF. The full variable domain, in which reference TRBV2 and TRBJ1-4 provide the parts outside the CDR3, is EPEVTQTPSHQVTQMGQEVILRCVPISNHLYFYWYRQILGQKVEFLVSFYNNEISEKSEIFDDQFSVERPDGSNFTLKIRSTKLEDSAMYFCASSVIREGNEKLFFGSGTQLSVL.

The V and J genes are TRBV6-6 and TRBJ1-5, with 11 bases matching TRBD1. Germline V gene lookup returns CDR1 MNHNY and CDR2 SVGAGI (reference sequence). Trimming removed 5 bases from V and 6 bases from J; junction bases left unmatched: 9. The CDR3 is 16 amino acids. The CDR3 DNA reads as TGTGCCAGCAGTCCGCGGACAGGGGGCGCCGGTCAGCCCCAGCATTTT. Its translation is CASSPRTGGAGQPQHF.

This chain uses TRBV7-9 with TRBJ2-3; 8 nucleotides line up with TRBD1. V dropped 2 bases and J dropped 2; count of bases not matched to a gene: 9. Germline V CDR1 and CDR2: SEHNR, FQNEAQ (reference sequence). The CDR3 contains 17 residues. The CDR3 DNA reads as TGTGCCAGCAGCTTATTGGCGGGACAGGCCTTCACAGATACGCAGTATTTT. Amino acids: CASSLLAGQAFTDTQYF.

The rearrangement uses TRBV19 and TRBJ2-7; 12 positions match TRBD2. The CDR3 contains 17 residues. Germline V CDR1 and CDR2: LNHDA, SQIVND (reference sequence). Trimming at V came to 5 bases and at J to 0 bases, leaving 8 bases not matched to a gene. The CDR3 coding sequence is TGTGCCAGTAGTCCTCGGACTAGCGGGATTCACTCCTACGAGCAGTACTTC. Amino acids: CASSPRTSGIHSYEQYF.

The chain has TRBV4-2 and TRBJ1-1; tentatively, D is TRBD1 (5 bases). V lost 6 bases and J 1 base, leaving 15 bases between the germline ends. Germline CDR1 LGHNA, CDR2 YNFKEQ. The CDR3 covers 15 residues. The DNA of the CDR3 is TGTGCCAGCAGATCCGGCGGGGCTCAGAACACTGAAGCTTTCTTT. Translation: CASRSGGAQNTEAFF.

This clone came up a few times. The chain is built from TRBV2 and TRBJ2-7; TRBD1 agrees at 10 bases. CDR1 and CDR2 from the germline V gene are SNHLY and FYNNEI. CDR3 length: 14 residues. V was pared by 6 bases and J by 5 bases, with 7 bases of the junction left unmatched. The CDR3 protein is CASRLDRGPDEQYF. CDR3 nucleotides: TGTGCCAGCAGGCTAGACAGGGGGCCCGACGAGCAGTACTTC. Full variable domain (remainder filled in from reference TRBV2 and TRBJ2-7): EPEVTQTPSHQVTQMGQEVILRCVPISNHLYFYWYRQILGQKVEFLVSFYNNEISEKSEIFDDQFSVERPDGSNFTLKIRSTKLEDSAMYFCASRLDRGPDEQYFGPGTRLTVT.

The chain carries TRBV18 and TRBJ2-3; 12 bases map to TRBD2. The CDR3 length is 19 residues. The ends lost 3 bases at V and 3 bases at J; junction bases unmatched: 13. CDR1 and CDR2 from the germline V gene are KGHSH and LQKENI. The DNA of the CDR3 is TGTGCCAGCTCACCCTCTCTAGCGGGAGGGCCAATGCGTACAGATACGCAGTATTTT. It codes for CASSPSLAGGPMRTDTQYF.

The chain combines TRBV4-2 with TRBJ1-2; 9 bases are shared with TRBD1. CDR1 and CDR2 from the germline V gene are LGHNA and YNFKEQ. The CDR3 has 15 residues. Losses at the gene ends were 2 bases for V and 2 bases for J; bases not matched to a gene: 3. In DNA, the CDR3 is TGTGCCAGCAGCCAAAGGGACAGGGTGAACTATGGCTACACCTTC. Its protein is CASSQRDRVNYGYTF.

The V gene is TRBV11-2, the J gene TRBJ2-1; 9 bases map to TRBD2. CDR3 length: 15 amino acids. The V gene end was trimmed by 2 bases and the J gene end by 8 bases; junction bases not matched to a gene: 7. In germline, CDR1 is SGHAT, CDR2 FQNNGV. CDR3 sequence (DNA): TGTGCCAGCAGCTTAATTAGCGGGGGAGACTATGAGCAGTTCTTC. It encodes CASSLISGGDYEQFF.

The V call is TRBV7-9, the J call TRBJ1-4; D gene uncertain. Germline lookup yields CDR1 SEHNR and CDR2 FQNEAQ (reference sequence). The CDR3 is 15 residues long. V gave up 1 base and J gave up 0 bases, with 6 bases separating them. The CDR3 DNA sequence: TGTGCCAGCAGCTTAGGTACTTCAACTAATGAAAAACTGTTTTTT. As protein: CASSLGTSTNEKLFF.

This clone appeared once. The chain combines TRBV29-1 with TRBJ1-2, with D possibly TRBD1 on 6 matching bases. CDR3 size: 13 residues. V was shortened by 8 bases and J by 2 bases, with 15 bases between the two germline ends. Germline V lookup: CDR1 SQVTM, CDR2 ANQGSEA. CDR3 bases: TGCAGCTCATCCCCAGGGGCGAACTATGGCTACACCTTC. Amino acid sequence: CSSSPGANYGYTF.

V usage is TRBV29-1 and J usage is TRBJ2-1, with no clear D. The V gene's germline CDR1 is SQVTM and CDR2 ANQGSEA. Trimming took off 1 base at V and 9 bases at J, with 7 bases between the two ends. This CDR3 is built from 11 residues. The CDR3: CSVEVASEQFF. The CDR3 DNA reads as TGCAGCGTTGAAGTAGCATCTGAGCAGTTCTTC.

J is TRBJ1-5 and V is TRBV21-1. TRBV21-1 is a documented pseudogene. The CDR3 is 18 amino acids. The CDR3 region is CASSKSGPGGSSNQPQHF. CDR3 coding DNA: TGTGCCAGCAGCAAAAGCGGGCCGGGAGGGTCTAGCAATCAGCCCCAGCATTTT.

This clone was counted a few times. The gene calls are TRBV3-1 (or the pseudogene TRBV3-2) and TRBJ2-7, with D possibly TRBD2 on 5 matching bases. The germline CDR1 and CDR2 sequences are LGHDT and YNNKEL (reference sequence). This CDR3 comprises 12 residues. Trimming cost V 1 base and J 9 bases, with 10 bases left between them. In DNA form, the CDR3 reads TGTGCCAGCAGCCAAGGGGGAAGCGGGCAGTACTTC. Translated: CASSQGGSGQYF.

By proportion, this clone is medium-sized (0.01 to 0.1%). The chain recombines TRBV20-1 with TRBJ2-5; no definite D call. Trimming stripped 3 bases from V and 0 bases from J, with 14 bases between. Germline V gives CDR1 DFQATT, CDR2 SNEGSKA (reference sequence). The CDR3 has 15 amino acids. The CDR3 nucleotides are TGCAGTGCTAGTCCCTCCCCCTACTACCAAGAGACCCAGTACTTC. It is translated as CSASPSPYYQETQYF.

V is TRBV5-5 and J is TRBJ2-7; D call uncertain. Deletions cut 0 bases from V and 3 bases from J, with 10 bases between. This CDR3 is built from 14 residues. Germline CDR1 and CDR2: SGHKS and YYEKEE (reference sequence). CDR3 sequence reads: CASSLGQKNYEQYF. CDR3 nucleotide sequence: TGTGCCAGCAGCTTGGGGCAGAAAAACTACGAGCAGTACTTC.